What follows are 27 T cell receptor beta chains derived from one specimen sequenced in a study of CD8 T cells in ankylosing spondylitis. Study-wide results and limits: A TCR beta motif of roughly eight highly homologous variants seemed to mark ankylosing spondylitis blood.

The antigens of these receptors remain unknown. TCRdb called the 5' RACE reads again in MiXCR, with one record for every CDR3 protein. The data contain roughly 300,000 distinct CDR3 sequences, under 8.5% of them singletons. Input material: blood, either unsorted or a sorted T cell fraction (not recorded which). Receptor source: a male donor with ankylosing spondylitis.

This clonotype showed up just a few times. The V call is TRBV4-3, the J call TRBJ2-2; D is ambiguous. Germline CDR1 is LGHNA and CDR2 is YSLEER. The CDR3 covers 14 residues. The V end was cut by 1 base, the J end by 4 bases, with 7 bases between. In nucleotides, the CDR3 is TGCGCCAGCAGCCAAGTTGGATCCACCGGGGAGCTGTTTTTT. Translated: CASSQVGSTGELFF.

There are a few counts of this clonotype. The chain recombines TRBV2 with TRBJ2-6; TRBD1 matches at 8 bases. Germline V gene data show CDR1 as SNHLY and CDR2 as FYNNEI. Trimming at V came to 5 bases and at J to 0 bases, leaving 6 bases not matched to a gene. The CDR3 is 17 amino acids. CDR3 bases: TGTGCCAGCAGTCAGGACAGGGTTGGCTCTGGGGCCAACGTCCTGACTTTC. This codes for CASSQDRVGSGANVLTF.

The chain is built from TRBV28 and TRBJ1-5; D is ambiguous. Germline CDR1 and CDR2: MDHEN and SYDVKM. The germline V and J ends were trimmed by 7 bases and 1 base, with 5 bases remaining between them. There are 12 residues in the CDR3. CDR3 bases: TGTGCCAGCACGGCGAGCAATCAGCCCCAGCATTTT. This sequence encodes CASTASNQPQHF.

The gene calls are TRBV28 and TRBJ1-5; D may be TRBD1 (5 bases). CDR1 is MDHEN, CDR2 SYDVKM, per germline. With 8 bases removed from V and 4 bases from J, the gap between germline ends came to 15 bases. The CDR3 has 14 amino acids. CDR3 bases: TGTGCCAGCTCCGACAGAGGGGAAAATCAGCCCCAGCATTTT. It specifies CASSDRGENQPQHF.

In its sample, this clonotype was seen many times. The V and J genes are TRBV29-1 and TRBJ1-1; unclear D gene. V lost 4 bases and J 1 base, leaving 19 bases between the germline ends. This CDR3 is built from 16 residues. Germline-derived CDR1 and CDR2 are SQVTM and ANQGSEA. The CDR3 DNA follows: TGCAGCGTTGCCTTTTTTGGGGAGGGCCCGAACACTGAAGCTTTCTTT. It translates to CSVAFFGEGPNTEAFF.

This clonotype came up many times. In nucleotides, the CDR3 is TGTGCCAGCAGCCGAGAAGCTGAGACCTACAATGAGCAGTTCTTC. It specifies CASSREAETYNEQFF. This rearrangement joins TRBV7-2 to TRBJ2-1; D unresolved. The CDR3 totals 15 residues. V gave up 5 bases and J gave up 2 bases, with 13 bases separating them. Per the germline V gene, CDR1 is SGHTA and CDR2 is FQGNSA.

This clonotype was detected ten times or more. The chain joins TRBV7-9 to TRBJ1-5; D possibly corresponds to TRBD1 (5 bases). Germline lookup yields CDR1 SEHNR and CDR2 FQNEAQ (reference sequence). The germline V and J ends were trimmed by 4 bases and 2 bases, with 9 bases remaining between them. The CDR3 is made up of 14 amino acids. The CDR3 DNA follows: TGTGCCAGCAGCTCCGACAGCCGCAATCAGCCCCAGCATTTT. Protein: CASSSDSRNQPQHF.

This clonotype was seen at least ten times. The CDR3 DNA follows: TGCGCCAGCAGCTCAGCTGTCTCCTACGAGCAGTACTTC. Amino acids: CASSSAVSYEQYF. The chain is built from TRBV5-1 and TRBJ2-7, with unresolved D. V was trimmed by 3 bases and J by 0 bases, leaving 7 bases between them. The CDR3 runs 13 residues. In germline, CDR1 is SGHRS, CDR2 YFSETQ.

This clonotype was found a few times. CDR3 DNA: TGCGCCAGCAGTGAGACGCGAAATGAGCAGTTCTTC. Protein sequence: CASSETRNEQFF. The rearrangement joins TRBV10-2 to TRBJ2-1, with D unresolved. Germline V gene data show CDR1 as WSHSY and CDR2 as SAAADI. Trimming cost V 2 bases and J 7 bases, with 6 bases left between them. CDR3 size: 12 residues.

This clonotype was counted a few times. The V gene is TRBV12-3 or TRBV12-4, the J gene TRBJ2-7; D assignment may be TRBD1 or TRBD2 (5 bases each). The CDR3 runs to 15 residues. Deletions cut 6 bases from V and 4 bases from J, with 19 bases between. The CDR3 sequence: CASRTGAGNYYEQYF. The CDR3 nucleotides read TGTGCCAGCAGAACCGGGGCCGGGAATTATTACGAGCAGTACTTC.

This clonotype came up a few times. The genes are TRBV6-1 and TRBJ2-2; 12 bases agree with TRBD2. The V gene's germline CDR1 is MNHNS and CDR2 SASEGT. Trimming removed 1 base from V and 6 bases from J; junction bases left unmatched: 0. This CDR3 region has 15 residues. CDR3 in amino acids: CASSEGLAGAGELFF. CDR3 coding DNA: TGTGCCAGCAGTGAAGGACTAGCGGGAGCCGGGGAGCTGTTTTTT.

The chain employs TRBV5-1 and TRBJ2-1; TRBD2 aligns across 10 bases. CDR1 and CDR2 from the germline V gene are SGHRS and YFSETQ. V shed 5 bases and J 2 bases; nucleotides not matched to a gene: 7. The CDR3 length is 16 residues. The CDR3 DNA is TGCGCCAGCAGTCAATGGACTAGCGGCCCCTACAATGAGCAGTTCTTC. The encoded protein is CASSQWTSGPYNEQFF.

This clonotype was observed many times. This rearrangement joins TRBV12-3 or TRBV12-4 to TRBJ2-1; TRBD2 aligns across 7 bases. Germline trimming cut 8 bases from V and 7 bases from J; bases unmatched to any gene: 8. The CDR3 extends over 13 amino acids. The CDR3 nucleotides are TGTGCCAGCTCGGCGGGAGTTCGAAATGAGCAGTTCTTC. The encoded protein is CASSAGVRNEQFF.

There are a few counts of this clonotype. V gene TRBV7-3 combines with J gene TRBJ2-3; D is unresolved. The germline V gene encodes CDR1 SGHTA and CDR2 FQGTGA. This CDR3 has 14 amino acids. The V gene lost 2 bases and the J gene lost 2 bases, with 8 bases spanning the gap. CDR3 loop: CASSLGTDTDTQYF. In DNA, the CDR3 is TGTGCCAGCAGCTTAGGTACCGACACAGATACGCAGTATTTT.

This clonotype was found a few times. The chain recombines TRBV6-5 with TRBJ2-3; 11 positions match TRBD2. Germline-derived CDR1 and CDR2 are MNHEY and SVGAGI. Losses at the gene ends were 4 bases for V and 2 bases for J; bases not matched to a gene: 8. The CDR3 runs to 17 residues. The CDR3 DNA reads TGTGCCAGCAGTTTCTCGGGACTAGCGGAGATCACAGATACGCAGTATTTT. It specifies CASSFSGLAEITDTQYF.

There are many counts of this clonotype. The chain carries TRBV20-1 and TRBJ2-1; D may be TRBD2 (6 bases). Trimming removed 4 bases at V and 2 bases at J, with 6 bases between. The CDR3 runs 12 residues. CDR1 and CDR2 from the germline V gene are DFQATT and SNEGSKA (reference sequence). The CDR3 is CSATSAYNEQFF. CDR3 in DNA: TGCAGTGCTACTAGCGCCTACAATGAGCAGTTCTTC.

This clonotype appeared a few times. The chain links TRBV7-9 to TRBJ1-5; D is ambiguous. Per germline, CDR1 SEHNR and CDR2 FQNEAQ (reference sequence). The CDR3 length is 16 residues. Trimming shortened V by 4 bases and J by 0 bases, and 13 bases separated the two germline ends. The CDR3 region has the DNA TGTGCCAGCAGCTCCGACGGCTATTATAGCAATCAGCCCCAGCATTTT. It is translated as CASSSDGYYSNQPQHF. Filled out from reference TRBV7-9 and TRBJ1-5, the complete variable domain reads DTGVSQNPRHKITKRGQNVTFRCDPISEHNRLYWYRQTLGQGPEFLTYFQNEAQLEKSRLLSDRFSAERPKGSFSTLEIQRTEQGDSAMYLCASSSDGYYSNQPQHFGDGTRLSIL.

The sample holds a few counts of this clonotype. This chain joins TRBV28 and TRBJ1-1; weak D call: TRBD1 (5 bases). The V end was cut by 5 bases, the J end by 0 bases, with 16 bases between. Germline CDR1 MDHEN, CDR2 SYDVKM. CDR3 length: 16 amino acids. CDR3 residues: CASSPPGGLMNTEAFF. Here the CDR3 DNA reads TGTGCCAGCAGTCCTCCCGGGGGACTGATGAACACTGAAGCTTTCTTT.

The rearrangement joins TRBV20-1 to TRBJ2-3, with no clear D. Germline lookup yields CDR1 DFQATT and CDR2 SNEGSKA (reference sequence). Trimming took 6 bases from V and 6 from J, leaving 10 bases between them. The CDR3 spans 11 residues. The CDR3 here is CSATLVDTQYF. Written as DNA, the CDR3 is TGCAGTGCGACTCTAGTGGATACGCAGTATTTT.

This clonotype was counted ten times or more. The V and J genes are TRBV5-1 and TRBJ2-1, with TRBD1 identical over 8 bases. The junction had 4 bases not matched to a gene; V was cut back by 2 bases and J by 6 bases. Germline CDR1 and CDR2: SGHRS and YFSETQ. The CDR3 is made up of 14 amino acids. CDR3 bases: TGCGCCAGCAGCTTCCAGGGGGCAATCAATGAGCAGTTCTTC. This codes for CASSFQGAINEQFF.

The sample holds many counts of this clonotype. The chain couples TRBV5-1 to TRBJ1-1, with a tentative D call TRBD1 (5 bases). This CDR3 has 14 residues. Germline CDR1 reads SGHRS; CDR2 reads YFSETQ. Trimming took off 4 bases at V and 4 bases at J, with 14 bases between the two ends. This chain's CDR3 is CASSAGPGSTEAFF. The CDR3, as DNA: TGCGCCAGCAGCGCCGGACCAGGGTCCACTGAAGCTTTCTTT.

This sequence joins TRBV4-1 and TRBJ2-6; D is unresolved. Trimming removed 1 base at V and 0 bases at J, with 16 bases between. Germline CDR1 reads MGHRA; CDR2 reads YSYEKL. The CDR3 is made up of 19 amino acids. The chain's CDR3 is CASSQVWATYNSGANVLTF. In nucleotides, the CDR3 is TGCGCCAGCAGCCAAGTCTGGGCAACTTATAACTCTGGGGCCAACGTCCTGACTTTC.

This clonotype was counted between two and nine times. The CDR3 DNA is TGTGCCAGCAGCTTAGGGGACAGGGGGAATGAGCAGTTCTTC. Translating it yields CASSLGDRGNEQFF. The chain carries TRBV7-9 and TRBJ2-1, with 11 bases aligning to TRBD1. V gave up 1 base and J gave up 7 bases; unmatched junction bases: 0. CDR3 size: 14 residues. Germline assignment: CDR1 SEHNR and CDR2 FQNEAQ (reference sequence).

This clonotype was seen ten or more times. This chain connects TRBV28 to TRBJ1-1; no clear D. The CDR3 length is 12 residues. Germline V gene sequence: CDR1 MDHEN, CDR2 SYDVKM. Trimming removed 7 bases from V and 10 bases from J, with 16 bases in between. The DNA for the CDR3 is TGTGCCAGCATGTCCCCACGTGGGTTAGCTTTCTTT. Protein: CASMSPRGLAFF. Supplemented by reference TRBV28 and TRBJ1-1, the full variable domain reads DVKVTQSSRYLVKRTGEKVFLECVQDMDHENMFWYRQDPGLGLRLIYFSYDVKMKEKGDIPEGYSVSREKKERFSLILESASTNQTSMYLCASMSPRGLAFFGQGTRLTVV.

The sample holds a few counts of this clonotype. The rearrangement links TRBV5-1 to TRBJ2-3, with TRBD2 identical over 8 bases. Germline CDR1 reads SGHRS; CDR2 reads YFSETQ. The V and J ends lost 7 bases and 5 bases, in that order; junction bases with no gene match: 9. CDR3 size: 14 residues. The CDR3 sequence: CASSGLAGKDTQYF. In DNA, the CDR3 is TGCGCCAGCTCCGGCTTAGCGGGAAAAGATACGCAGTATTTT.

V and J are TRBV5-1 and TRBJ1-3; D is undetermined. Germline CDR1 reads SGHRS; CDR2 reads YFSETQ. Trimming pared 0 bases from V and 0 bases from J, leaving 16 bases between. The CDR3 is made up of 18 amino acids. This CDR3 is CASSLEPPGVTSGNTIYF. CDR3 in DNA: TGCGCCAGCAGCTTGGAACCTCCTGGGGTTACCTCTGGAAACACCATATATTTT. Supplemented by reference TRBV5-1 and TRBJ1-3, the full variable domain reads KAGVTQTPRYLIKTRGQQVTLSCSPISGHRSVSWYQQTPGQGLQFLFEYFSETQRNKGNFPGRFSGRQFSNSRSEMNVSTLELGDSALYLCASSLEPPGVTSGNTIYFGEGSWLTVV.

In its sample, this clonotype was seen a few times. The J gene is TRBJ2-5, the V gene TRBV20-1; the match to TRBD2 covers 11 bases. The CDR3 contains 16 residues. Per the germline V gene, CDR1 is DFQATT and CDR2 is SNEGSKA (reference sequence). The V and J ends lost 5 bases and 2 bases, in that order; junction bases with no gene match: 10. The chain's CDR3 is CSACGDLAGGQETQYF. CDR3 nucleotide sequence: TGCAGTGCTTGCGGAGACTTAGCGGGAGGGCAAGAGACCCAGTACTTC.